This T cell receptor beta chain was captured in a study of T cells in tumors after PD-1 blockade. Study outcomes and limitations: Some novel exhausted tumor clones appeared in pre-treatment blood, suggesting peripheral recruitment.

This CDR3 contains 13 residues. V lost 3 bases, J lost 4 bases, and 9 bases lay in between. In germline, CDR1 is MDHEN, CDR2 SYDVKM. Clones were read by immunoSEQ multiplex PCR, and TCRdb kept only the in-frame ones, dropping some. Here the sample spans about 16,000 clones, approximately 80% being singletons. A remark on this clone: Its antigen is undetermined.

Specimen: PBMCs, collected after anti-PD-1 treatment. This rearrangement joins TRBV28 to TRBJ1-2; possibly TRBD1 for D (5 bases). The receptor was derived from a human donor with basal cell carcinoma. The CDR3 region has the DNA TGTGCCAGCAGTTTTTTAGGGACCTATGGCTACACCTTC. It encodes CASSFLGTYGYTF.